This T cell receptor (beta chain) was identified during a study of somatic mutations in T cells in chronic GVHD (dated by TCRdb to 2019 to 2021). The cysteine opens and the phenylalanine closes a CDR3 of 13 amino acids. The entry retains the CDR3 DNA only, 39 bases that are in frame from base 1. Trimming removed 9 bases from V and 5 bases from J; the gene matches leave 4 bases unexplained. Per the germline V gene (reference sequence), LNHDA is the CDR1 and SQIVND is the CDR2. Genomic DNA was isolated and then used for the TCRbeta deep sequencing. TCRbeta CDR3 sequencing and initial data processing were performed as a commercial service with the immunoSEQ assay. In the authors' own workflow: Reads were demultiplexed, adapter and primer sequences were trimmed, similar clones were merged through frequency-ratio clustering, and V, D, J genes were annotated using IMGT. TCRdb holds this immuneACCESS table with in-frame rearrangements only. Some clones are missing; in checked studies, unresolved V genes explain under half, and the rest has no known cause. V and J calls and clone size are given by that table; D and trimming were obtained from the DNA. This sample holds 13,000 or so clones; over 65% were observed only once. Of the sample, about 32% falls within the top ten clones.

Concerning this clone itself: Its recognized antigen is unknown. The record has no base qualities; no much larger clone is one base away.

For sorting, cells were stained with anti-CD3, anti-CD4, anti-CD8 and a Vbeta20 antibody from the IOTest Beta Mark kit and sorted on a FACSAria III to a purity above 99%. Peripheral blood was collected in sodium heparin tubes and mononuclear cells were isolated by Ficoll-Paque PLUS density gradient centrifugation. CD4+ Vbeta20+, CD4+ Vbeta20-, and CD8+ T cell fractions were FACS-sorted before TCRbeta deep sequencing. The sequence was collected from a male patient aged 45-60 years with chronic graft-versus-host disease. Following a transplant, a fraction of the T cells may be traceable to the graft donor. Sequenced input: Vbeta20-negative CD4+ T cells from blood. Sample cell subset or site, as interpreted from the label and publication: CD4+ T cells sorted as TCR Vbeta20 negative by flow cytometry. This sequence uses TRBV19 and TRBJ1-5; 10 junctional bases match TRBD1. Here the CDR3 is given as CASTGTGDQPQHF. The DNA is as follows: TGTGCCAGCACCGGGACAGGGGATCAGCCCCAGCATTTT.